This TCR beta chain was retrieved from a study of T cell repertoires in cytomegalovirus infection. This clonotype was recorded at least ten times. TCRdb reprocessed the reads via MiXCR and lists one record per CDR3 protein. The sample includes approximately 130,000 distinct CDR3 sequences, roughly 8.2% of them seen just once. The CDR3 covers 14 residues. Germline loops: CDR1 KGHDR, CDR2 SFDVKD. V lost 3 bases, J lost 1 base, and 5 bases lay in between. This sequence joins TRBV24-1 and TRBJ2-2; D is unresolved. Sequenced sample: PBMCs. This sequence originates from a human donor in good health (CMV status not recorded). Some clones in this sample may be carry-over from other donors' samples. The CDR3 is CATSDRMNTGELFF. In DNA form, the CDR3 reads TGTGCCACCAGTGATCGCATGAACACCGGGGAGCTGTTTTTT.